This T cell receptor (beta chain) was recovered during a study of T-cell memory formation after mild COVID-19. Regarding the study as a whole: Cross-reactive memory appears to have joined, as suggested by some responding clones showing up in pre-infection memory.

With respect to this clonotype: What it recognizes is unknown.

One entry per CDR3 protein, called by TCRdb with MiXCR from the 5' RACE reads. The sample shows about 350,000 distinct CDR3 sequences, approximately 13% of them seen only once. The germline V gene encodes CDR1 MNHEY and CDR2 SVGEGT. V trimming: 5 bases; J trimming: 0 bases; junction bases outside the gene matches: 9. This CDR3 is built from 17 residues. This rearrangement joins TRBV6-2 or TRBV6-3 to TRBJ2-3; TRBD1 aligns across 9 bases. This clonotype was obtained from a man aged 18 to 29 who had mild COVID-19 (a few samples of this study predate the infection). Cell type and time point are not known. Sequenced sample: PBMCs or a T cell subset sorted from them (not recorded which). The CDR3 DNA reads as TGTGCCAGCAGTCACCGTGGGACAGGGACTAGCACAGATACGCAGTATTTT. Translating it yields CASSHRGTGTSTDTQYF.